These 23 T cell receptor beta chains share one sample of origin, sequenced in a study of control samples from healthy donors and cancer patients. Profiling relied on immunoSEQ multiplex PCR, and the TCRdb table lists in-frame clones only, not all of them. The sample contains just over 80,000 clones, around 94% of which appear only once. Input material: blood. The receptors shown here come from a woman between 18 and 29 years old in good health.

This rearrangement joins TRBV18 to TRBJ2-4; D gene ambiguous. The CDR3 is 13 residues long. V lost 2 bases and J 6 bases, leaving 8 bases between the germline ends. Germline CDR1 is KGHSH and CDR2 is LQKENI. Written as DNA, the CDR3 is TGTGCCAGCTCACCAGGGAACCCAAACATTCAGTACTTC. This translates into CASSPGNPNIQYF.

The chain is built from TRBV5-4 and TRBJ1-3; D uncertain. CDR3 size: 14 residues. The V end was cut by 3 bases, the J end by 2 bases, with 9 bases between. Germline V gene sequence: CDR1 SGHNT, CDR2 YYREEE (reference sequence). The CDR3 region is CASSSLGTGNTIYF. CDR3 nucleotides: TGTGCCAGCAGCTCATTAGGTACTGGAAACACCATATATTTT.

CDR3 residues: CASSSTSLRNTGELFF. The DNA for the CDR3 is TGTGCCAGCAGTAGTACTAGCCTCAGAAACACCGGGGAGCTGTTTTTT. The V call is TRBV27, the J call TRBJ2-2; D might be TRBD2 (6 bases). V lost 5 bases and J lost 2, with 15 bases in between. The CDR3 has 16 residues. Germline CDR1 and CDR2: MNHEY and SMNVEV (reference sequence).

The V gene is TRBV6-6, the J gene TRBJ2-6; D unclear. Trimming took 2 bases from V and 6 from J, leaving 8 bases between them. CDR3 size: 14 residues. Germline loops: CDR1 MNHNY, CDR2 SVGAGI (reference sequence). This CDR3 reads CASSYQNQANVLTF. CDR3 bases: TGTGCCAGCAGTTACCAAAACCAGGCCAACGTCCTGACTTTC.

Here the CDR3 DNA reads TGTGCCAGCAGCCTCGCCCGAGGCAGCGGGAGCTCCTACAATGAGCAGTTCTTC. Translation gives CASSLARGSGSSYNEQFF. The chain is built from TRBV5-4 and TRBJ2-1, with 8 nucleotides matching TRBD2. Germline CDR1 SGHNT, CDR2 YYREEE (reference sequence). The CDR3 consists of 18 residues. V gave up 4 bases and J gave up 0 bases; unmatched junction bases: 12.

The CDR3 spells CASSTGRVATNEKLFF. In DNA, the CDR3 is TGCGCCAGCAGCACAGGAAGGGTGGCAACTAATGAAAAACTGTTTTTT. The rearrangement links TRBV5-1 to TRBJ1-4; tentatively, D is TRBD1 (5 bases). V gave up 4 bases and J gave up 0 bases, with 13 bases separating them. The germline V gene encodes CDR1 SGHRS and CDR2 YFSETQ. The CDR3 spans 16 residues. Supplemented by reference TRBV5-1 and TRBJ1-4, the full variable domain reads KAGVTQTPRYLIKTRGQQVTLSCSPISGHRSVSWYQQTPGQGLQFLFEYFSETQRNKGNFPGRFSGRQFSNSRSEMNVSTLELGDSALYLCASSTGRVATNEKLFFGSGTQLSVL.

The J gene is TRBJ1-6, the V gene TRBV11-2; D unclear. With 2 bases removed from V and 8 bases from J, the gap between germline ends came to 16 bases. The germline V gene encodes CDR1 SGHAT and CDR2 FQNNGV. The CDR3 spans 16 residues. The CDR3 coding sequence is TGTGCCAGCAGCTTAAGCACCCCCGGAGGGTATTCACCCCTCCACTTT. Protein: CASSLSTPGGYSPLHF. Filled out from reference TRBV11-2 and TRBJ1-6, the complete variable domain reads EAGVAQSPRYKIIEKRQSVAFWCNPISGHATLYWYQQILGQGPKLLIQFQNNGVVDDSQLPKDRFSAERLKGVDSTLKIQPAKLEDSAVYLCASSLSTPGGYSPLHFGNGTRLTVT.

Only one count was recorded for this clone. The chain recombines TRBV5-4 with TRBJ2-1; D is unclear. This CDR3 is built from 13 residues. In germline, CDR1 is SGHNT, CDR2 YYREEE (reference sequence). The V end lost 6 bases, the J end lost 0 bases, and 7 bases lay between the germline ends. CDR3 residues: CASTSPSYNEQFF. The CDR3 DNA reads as TGTGCCAGCACCTCCCCCTCCTACAATGAGCAGTTCTTC.

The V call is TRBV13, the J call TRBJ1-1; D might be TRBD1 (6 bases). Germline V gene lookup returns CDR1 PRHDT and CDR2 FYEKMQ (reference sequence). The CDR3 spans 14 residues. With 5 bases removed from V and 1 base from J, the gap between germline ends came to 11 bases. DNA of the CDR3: TGTGCCAGCAGCCACCGAGGGGGGAACACTGAAGCTTTCTTT. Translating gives CASSHRGGNTEAFF. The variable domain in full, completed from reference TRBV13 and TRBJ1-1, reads AAGVIQSPRHLIKEKRETATLKCYPIPRHDTVYWYQQGPGQDPQFLISFYEKMQSDKGSIPDRFSAQQFSDYHSELNMSSLELGDSALYFCASSHRGGNTEAFFGQGTRLTVV.

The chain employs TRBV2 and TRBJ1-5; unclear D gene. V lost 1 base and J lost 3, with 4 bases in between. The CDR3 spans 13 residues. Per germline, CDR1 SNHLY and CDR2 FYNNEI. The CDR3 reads CASSEDINQPQHF. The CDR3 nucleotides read TGTGCCAGCAGTGAAGACATCAATCAGCCCCAGCATTTT.

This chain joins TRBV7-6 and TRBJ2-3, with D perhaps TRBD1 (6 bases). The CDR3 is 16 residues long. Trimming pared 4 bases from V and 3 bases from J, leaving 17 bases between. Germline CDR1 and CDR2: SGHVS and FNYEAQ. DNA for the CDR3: TGTGCCAGCAGCTCCCAGGGGCTAGTTAGTACAGATACGCAGTATTTT. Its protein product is CASSSQGLVSTDTQYF.

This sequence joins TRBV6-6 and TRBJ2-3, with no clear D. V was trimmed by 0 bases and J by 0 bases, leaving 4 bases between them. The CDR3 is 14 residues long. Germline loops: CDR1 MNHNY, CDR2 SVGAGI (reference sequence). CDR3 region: CASSYSQSTDTQYF. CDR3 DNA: TGTGCCAGCAGTTACTCGCAGAGCACAGATACGCAGTATTTT.

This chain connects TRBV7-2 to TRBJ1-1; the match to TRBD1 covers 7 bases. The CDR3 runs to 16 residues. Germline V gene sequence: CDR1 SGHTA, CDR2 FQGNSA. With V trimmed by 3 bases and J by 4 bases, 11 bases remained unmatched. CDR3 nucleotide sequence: TGTGCCAGCAGCTTTGAAGGCAGGGGGTCGGGCACTGAAGCTTTCTTT. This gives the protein CASSFEGRGSGTEAFF.

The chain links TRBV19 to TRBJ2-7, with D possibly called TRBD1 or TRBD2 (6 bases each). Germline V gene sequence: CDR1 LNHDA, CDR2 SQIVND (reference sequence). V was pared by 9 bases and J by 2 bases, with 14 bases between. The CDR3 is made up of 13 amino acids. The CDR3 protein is CASVKGGTYEQYF. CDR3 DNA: TGTGCCAGCGTCAAGGGGGGCACCTACGAGCAGTACTTC.

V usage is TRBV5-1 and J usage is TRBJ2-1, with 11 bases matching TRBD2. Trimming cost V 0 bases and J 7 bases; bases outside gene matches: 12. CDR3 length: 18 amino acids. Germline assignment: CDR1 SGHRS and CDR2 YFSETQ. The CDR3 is CASSLAGNLAGGKNEQFF. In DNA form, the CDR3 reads TGCGCCAGCAGCTTGGCAGGAAACCTAGCGGGGGGTAAGAATGAGCAGTTCTTC.

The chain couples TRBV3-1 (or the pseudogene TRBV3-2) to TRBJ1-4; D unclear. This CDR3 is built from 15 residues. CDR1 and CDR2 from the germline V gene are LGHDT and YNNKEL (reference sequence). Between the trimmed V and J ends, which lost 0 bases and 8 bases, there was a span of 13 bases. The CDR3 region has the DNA TGTGCCAGCAGCCAAGATGAATGGATCGCGGAAAAACTGTTTTTT. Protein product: CASSQDEWIAEKLFF.

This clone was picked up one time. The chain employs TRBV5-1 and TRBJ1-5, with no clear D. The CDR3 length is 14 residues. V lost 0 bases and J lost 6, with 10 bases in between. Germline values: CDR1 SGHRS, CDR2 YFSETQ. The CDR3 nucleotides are TGCGCCAGCAGCTTGGTGGGAAATACTCAGCCCCAGCATTTT. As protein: CASSLVGNTQPQHF.

The CDR3 DNA reads as TGTGCCAGCAGCACGCCTTCGTCCACTGAAGCTTTCTTT. This gives the protein CASSTPSSTEAFF. The chain links TRBV21-1 to TRBJ1-1. TRBV21-1 is a pseudogene segment. The CDR3 loop spans 13 amino acids.

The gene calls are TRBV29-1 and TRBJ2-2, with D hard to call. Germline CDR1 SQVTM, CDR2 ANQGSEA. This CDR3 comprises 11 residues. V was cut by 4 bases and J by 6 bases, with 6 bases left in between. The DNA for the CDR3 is TGCAGCGTTGGGGATCCCGGGGAGCTGTTTTTT. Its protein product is CSVGDPGELFF.

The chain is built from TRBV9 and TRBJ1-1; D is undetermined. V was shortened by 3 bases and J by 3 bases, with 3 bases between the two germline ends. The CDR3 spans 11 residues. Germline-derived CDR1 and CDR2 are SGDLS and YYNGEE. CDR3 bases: TGTGCCAGCAGCGGGGACACTGAAGCTTTCTTT. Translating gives CASSGDTEAFF. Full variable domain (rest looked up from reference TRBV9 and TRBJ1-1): DSGVTQTPKHLITATGQRVTLRCSPRSGDLSVYWYQQSLDQGLQFLIQYYNGEERAKGNILERFSAQQFPDLHSELNLSSLELGDSALYFCASSGDTEAFFGQGTRLTVV.

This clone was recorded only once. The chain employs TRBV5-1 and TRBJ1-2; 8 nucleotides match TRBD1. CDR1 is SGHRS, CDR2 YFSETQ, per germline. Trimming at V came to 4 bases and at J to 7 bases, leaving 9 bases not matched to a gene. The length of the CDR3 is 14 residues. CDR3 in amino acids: CASSPSDRGGGYTF. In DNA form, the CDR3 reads TGCGCCAGCAGCCCAAGCGACAGGGGCGGTGGCTACACCTTC.

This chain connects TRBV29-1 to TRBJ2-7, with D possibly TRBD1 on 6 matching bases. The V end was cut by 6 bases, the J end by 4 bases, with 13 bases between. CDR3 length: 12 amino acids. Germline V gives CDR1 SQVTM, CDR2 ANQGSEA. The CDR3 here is CSVAKQGYEQYF. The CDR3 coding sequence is TGCAGCGTAGCTAAACAGGGTTACGAGCAGTACTTC.

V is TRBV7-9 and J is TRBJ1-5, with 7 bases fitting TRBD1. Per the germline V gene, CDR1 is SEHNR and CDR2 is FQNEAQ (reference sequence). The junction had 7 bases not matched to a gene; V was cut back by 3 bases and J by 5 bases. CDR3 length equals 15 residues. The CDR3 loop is CASSFRGPEDQPQHF. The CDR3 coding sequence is TGTGCCAGCAGCTTTAGGGGGCCAGAGGATCAGCCCCAGCATTTT.